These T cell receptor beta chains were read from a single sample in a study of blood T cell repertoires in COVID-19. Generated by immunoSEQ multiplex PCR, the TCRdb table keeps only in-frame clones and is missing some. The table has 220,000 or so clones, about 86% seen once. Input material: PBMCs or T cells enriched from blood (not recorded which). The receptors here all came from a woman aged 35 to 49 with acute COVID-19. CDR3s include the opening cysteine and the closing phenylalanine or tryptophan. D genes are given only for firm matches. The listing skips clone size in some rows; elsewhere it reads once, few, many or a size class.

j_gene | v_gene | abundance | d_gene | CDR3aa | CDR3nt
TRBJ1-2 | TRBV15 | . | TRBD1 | CATSRESGGSYGYTF | TGTGCCACCAGCAGAGAGTCAGGGGGTTCCTATGGCTACACCTTC
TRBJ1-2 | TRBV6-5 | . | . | CASRESVNGYTF | TGTGCCAGCAGAGAGAGTGTTAATGGCTACACCTTC
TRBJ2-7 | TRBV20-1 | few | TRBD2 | CSASAGLAGHEQYF | TGCAGTGCTAGTGCTGGACTAGCGGGCCACGAGCAGTACTTC
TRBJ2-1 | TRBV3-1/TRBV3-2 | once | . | CASGNSQGDEQFF | TGTGCCAGCGGTAACTCCCAGGGCGATGAGCAGTTCTTC
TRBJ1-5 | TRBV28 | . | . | CASSPRGIQPQHF | TGTGCCAGCAGTCCGAGGGGGATTCAGCCCCAGCATTTT
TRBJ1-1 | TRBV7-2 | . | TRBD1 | CASSLDGTGGNTEAFF | TGTGCCAGCAGCCTAGACGGGACAGGGGGGAACACTGAAGCTTTCTTT
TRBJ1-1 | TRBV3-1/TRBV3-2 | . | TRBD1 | CASSQGTGNTEAFF | TGTGCCAGCAGCCAAGGGACAGGGAACACTGAAGCTTTCTTT
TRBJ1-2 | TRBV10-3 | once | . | CAISELISTSEGGYTF | TGTGCCATCAGTGAGCTAATTTCCACATCAGAGGGTGGCTACACCTTC
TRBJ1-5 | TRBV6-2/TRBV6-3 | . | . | CASSSTGSNQPQHF | TGTGCCAGCAGTTCCACAGGGAGCAATCAGCCCCAGCATTTT
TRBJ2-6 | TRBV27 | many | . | CASSFGNRVSGANVLTF | TGTGCCAGCAGTTTTGGGAACAGGGTATCTGGGGCCAACGTCCTGACTTTC
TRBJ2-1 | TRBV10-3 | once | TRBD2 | CAISGLAGGNEQFF | TGTGCCATCAGTGGACTAGCGGGCGGCAATGAGCAGTTCTTC
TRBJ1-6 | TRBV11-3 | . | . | CASSLNSNSPLHF | TGTGCCAGCAGCTTAAACAGTAATTCACCCCTCCACTTT
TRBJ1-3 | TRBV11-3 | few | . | CASSLDPRSTRGRSGNTIYF | TGTGCCAGCAGCTTAGACCCCCGGTCGACCCGAGGGAGGTCTGGAAACACCATATATTTT
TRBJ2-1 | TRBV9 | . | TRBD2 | CASSPQVSGRHHNEQFF | TGTGCCAGCAGCCCCCAGGTAAGCGGGAGACACCACAATGAGCAGTTCTTC
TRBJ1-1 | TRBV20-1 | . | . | CSASRGIMNTEAFF | TGCAGTGCTAGTAGGGGCATCATGAACACTGAAGCTTTCTTT
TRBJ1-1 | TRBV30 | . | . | CAWSVHPNTEAFF | TGTGCCTGGAGTGTACACCCGAACACTGAAGCTTTCTTT
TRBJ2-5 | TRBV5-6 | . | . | CASSSHQETQYF | TGTGCCAGCAGCAGCCACCAAGAGACCCAGTACTTC
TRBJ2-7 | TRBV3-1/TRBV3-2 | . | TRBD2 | CASSLLIGLAGGRSSYEQYF | TGTGCCAGCAGCCTCTTGATAGGACTAGCGGGGGGGAGGAGCTCCTACGAGCAGTACTTC
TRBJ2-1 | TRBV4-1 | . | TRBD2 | CASSQDQSGLAGDGEQFF | TGCGCCAGCAGCCAAGATCAAAGTGGACTAGCGGGAGACGGTGAGCAGTTCTTC
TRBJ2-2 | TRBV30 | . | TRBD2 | CAWRAGGNTGELFF | TGTGCCTGGAGAGCGGGGGGGAACACCGGGGAGCTGTTTTTT
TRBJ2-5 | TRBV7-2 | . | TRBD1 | CASSLGTLGQGETQYF | TGTGCCAGCAGCTTAGGTACCTTGGGACAGGGAGAGACCCAGTACTTC
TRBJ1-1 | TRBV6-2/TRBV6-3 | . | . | CASSYDRGQAFF | TGTGCCAGCAGTTACGACAGAGGCCAAGCTTTCTTT
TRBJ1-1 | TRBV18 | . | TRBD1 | CASSPQGVEAFF | TGTGCCAGCTCTCCTCAGGGGGTTGAAGCTTTCTTT
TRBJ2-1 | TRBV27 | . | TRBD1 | CASISGQGGINEQFF | TGTGCCAGCATCTCCGGACAGGGTGGAATAAATGAGCAGTTCTTC
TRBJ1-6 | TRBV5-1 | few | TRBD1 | CASRPGQGSSPLHF | TGCGCCAGCAGACCGGGACAGGGGTCCTCACCCCTCCACTTT
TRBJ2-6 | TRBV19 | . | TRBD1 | CASSNTGGPFPGANVLTF | TGTGCCAGTAGTAACACAGGGGGCCCTTTCCCTGGGGCCAACGTCCTGACTTTC
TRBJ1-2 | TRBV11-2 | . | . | CASSSTVFYGYTF | TGTGCCAGCAGCTCGACAGTCTTCTATGGCTACACCTTC
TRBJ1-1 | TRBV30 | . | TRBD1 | CAWRDRGLVTEAFF | TGTGCCTGGAGAGACAGGGGTTTGGTCACTGAAGCTTTCTTT
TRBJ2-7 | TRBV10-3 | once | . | CATSQGEPYEQYF | TGTGCCACGAGCCAGGGCGAACCCTACGAGCAGTACTTC
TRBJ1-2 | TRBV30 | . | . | CACPGLPYGYTF | TGTGCCTGCCCAGGGTTACCCTATGGCTACACCTTC
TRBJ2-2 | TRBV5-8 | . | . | CASSFRRGGYTGELFF | TGTGCCAGCAGCTTCCGGAGGGGGGGATACACCGGGGAGCTGTTTTTT